This T cell receptor beta chain is drawn from a study of blood T cells in healthy people across ages. The CDR3 loop spans 14 amino acids. The V end was cut by 5 bases, the J end by 1 base, with 12 bases between. A sample-barcoded 5' primer and a J-beta primer mix were used in a second PCR of about 7 to 12 cycles. TCRdb called the 5' RACE reads again in MiXCR, with one record for every CDR3 protein. This sample yields about 970,000 distinct CDR3 sequences, of which approximately 50% are seen a single time; roughly 23% belongs to the top ten. The chain employs TRBV12-3 or TRBV12-4 and TRBJ2-7; D not certain. This TCR derives from a woman aged 55-75 years in good health. The sequenced material came from blood. CDR3 amino acids: CASSARALSYEQYF. The CDR3 DNA sequence: TGTGCCAGCAGTGCCAGAGCTTTGTCCTACGAGCAGTACTTC.